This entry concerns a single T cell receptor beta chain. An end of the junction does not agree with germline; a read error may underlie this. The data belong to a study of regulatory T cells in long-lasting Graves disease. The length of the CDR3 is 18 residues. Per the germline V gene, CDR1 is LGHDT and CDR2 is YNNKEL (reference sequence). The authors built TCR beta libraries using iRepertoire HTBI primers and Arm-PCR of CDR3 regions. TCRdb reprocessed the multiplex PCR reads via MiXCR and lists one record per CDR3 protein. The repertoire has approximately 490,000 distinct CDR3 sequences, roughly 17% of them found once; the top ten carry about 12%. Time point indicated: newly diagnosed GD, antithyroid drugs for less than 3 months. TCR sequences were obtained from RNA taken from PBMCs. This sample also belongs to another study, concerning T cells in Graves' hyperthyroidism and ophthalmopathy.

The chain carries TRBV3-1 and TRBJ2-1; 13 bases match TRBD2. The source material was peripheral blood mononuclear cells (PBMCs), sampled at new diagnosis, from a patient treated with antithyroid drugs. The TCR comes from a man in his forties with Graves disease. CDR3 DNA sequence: TGTGCCAGCAGTCAAGGGGGCGGACTAGCGGGGGTACACAATGAGCAGTTCTTC. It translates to CASSQGGGLAGVHNEQFF.